This T cell receptor beta chain was captured in a study of T cell changes during pregnancy in multiple sclerosis. Germline lookup yields CDR1 SGHTS and CDR2 YDEGEE. V lost 0 bases, J lost 4 bases, and 13 bases lay in between. This CDR3 spans 15 amino acids. The data were produced by immunoSEQ multiplex PCR, yet TCRdb's version contains in-frame clones alone and is incomplete. This table has 85,000 to 90,000 clones, about 94% appearing once. The input for sequencing was peripheral blood, taken after pregnancy. The rearrangement joins TRBV5-8 to TRBJ1-1; a possible D gene is TRBD1 (5 bases). The TCR comes from a female donor in good health, enrolled as a control in a pregnancy study. CDR3 nucleotide sequence: TGTGCCAGCAGCTTGGCCGGGGGGGTAGGCACTGAAGCTTTCTTT. Translation gives CASSLAGGVGTEAFF.